The 19 T cell receptor beta chains below come from one sample, sequenced in a study of cytomegalovirus exposure and HLA in healthy donors. The study ran its PCR with 60 Vbeta and 13 Jbeta primers. Assay used: immunoSEQ multiplex PCR; TCRdb lists only in-frame clones, some missing. Of about 140,000 clones listed, almost 85% are singletons. Sequencing was carried out using PBMCs. Every receptor here comes from a man aged 25 to 45 in good health and CMV-seropositive.

This clone was seen a single time. This chain links TRBV11-3 with TRBJ2-5, with TRBD1 matching over 11 bases. Per the germline V gene, CDR1 is SGHNT and CDR2 is YENEEA. The CDR3 has 15 residues. Trimming at V came to 3 bases and at J to 4 bases, leaving 4 bases not matched to a gene. The CDR3 nucleotides read TGTGCCAGCAGCTTTGGACAGGGGGCGGGAGAGACCCAGTACTTC. Its protein is CASSFGQGAGETQYF.

The chain combines TRBV4-1 with TRBJ2-2; possibly TRBD1 for D (5 bases). The germline V gene has CDR1 MGHRA and CDR2 YSYEKL. The CDR3 extends over 16 amino acids. Trimming removed 5 bases at V and 0 bases at J, with 13 bases between. CDR3 sequence (DNA): TGCGCCAGCAGCTTCCGACAGAAACCGAACACCGGGGAGCTGTTTTTT. Its translation: CASSFRQKPNTGELFF.

The CDR3: CASSASTAPRDTQYF. CDR3 nucleotide sequence: TGTGCCAGCAGCGCTAGCACAGCCCCAAGAGATACGCAGTATTTT. V and J are TRBV7-7 and TRBJ2-3, with D perhaps TRBD2 (5 bases). V was shortened by 5 bases and J by 5 bases, with 17 bases between the two germline ends. CDR3 size: 15 residues. Germline assignment: CDR1 SSHAT and CDR2 FNYEAQ (reference sequence). The full variable domain, completed using reference TRBV7-7 and TRBJ2-3, is GAGVSQSPRYKVTKRGQDVTLRCDPISSHATLYWYQQALGQGPEFLTYFNYEAQPDKSGLPSDRFSAERPEGSISTLTIQRTEQRDSAMYRCASSASTAPRDTQYFGPGTRLTVL.

V usage is TRBV5-1 and J usage is TRBJ2-1; D is perhaps TRBD1 (5 bases). The CDR3 length is 16 residues. V gave up 4 bases and J gave up 5 bases, with 19 bases separating them. Germline V gives CDR1 SGHRS, CDR2 YFSETQ. The CDR3 region is CASSPSKGYGDNEQFF. CDR3 coding DNA: TGCGCCAGCAGCCCAAGCAAGGGGTATGGTGACAATGAGCAGTTCTTC.

The chain uses TRBV2 and TRBJ2-7; 7 nucleotides align to TRBD2. Unmatched junction bases numbered 8, after V lost 10 bases and J lost 2 bases. In germline, CDR1 is SNHLY, CDR2 FYNNEI. The CDR3 covers 13 residues. CDR3: CATLAGPPYEQYF. For the CDR3, the DNA is TGTGCCACCTTAGCGGGCCCACCCTACGAGCAGTACTTC.

The rearrangement uses TRBV7-3 and TRBJ1-2; weak D call: TRBD1 (5 bases). Trimming removed 3 bases at V and 0 bases at J, with 14 bases between. This CDR3 is 16 amino acids long. Germline-derived CDR1 and CDR2 are SGHTA and FQGTGA. CDR3 bases: TGTGCCAGCAGCTTTAGACAGCCCTTTTCTAACTATGGCTACACCTTC. This sequence encodes CASSFRQPFSNYGYTF.

The chain carries TRBV2 and TRBJ1-6; D remains unclear. Germline assignment: CDR1 SNHLY and CDR2 FYNNEI. The CDR3 has 15 amino acids. Trimming removed 3 bases from V and 5 bases from J, with 11 bases in between. CDR3 protein: CASSDEGRNNSPLHF. The CDR3 coding sequence is TGTGCCAGCAGTGACGAGGGTAGGAATAATTCACCCCTCCACTTT.

V and J are TRBV7-2 and TRBJ2-3, with 8 bases matching TRBD2. Germline V gene sequence: CDR1 SGHTA, CDR2 FQGNSA. Trimming at V came to 6 bases and at J to 4 bases, leaving 12 bases not matched to a gene. CDR3 length: 16 residues. The CDR3 protein is CASSPRPGLVSDTQYF. In nucleotides, the CDR3 is TGTGCCAGCAGTCCAAGACCGGGACTAGTTTCAGATACGCAGTATTTT.

This clone occurred a few times. V gene TRBV10-3 combines with J gene TRBJ1-1; D possibly corresponds to TRBD1 (5 bases). Germline-derived CDR1 and CDR2 are ENHRY and SYGVKD. The germline V and J ends were trimmed by 2 bases and 4 bases, with 14 bases remaining between them. This CDR3 is 15 amino acids long. The CDR3 DNA follows: TGTGCCATCAGTGAGCTACCAGGGTCGGGCACTGAAGCTTTCTTT. Protein product: CAISELPGSGTEAFF.

This chain joins TRBV7-9 and TRBJ2-6, with D perhaps matching TRBD1 (6 bases). Germline V gene data show CDR1 as SEHNR and CDR2 as FQNEAQ (reference sequence). The ends were cut back, 1 base at V and 2 bases at J, with 9 bases in the middle. This CDR3 region has 16 residues. CDR3 residues: CASSLEAGAGANVLTF. Written as DNA, the CDR3 is TGTGCCAGCAGCTTAGAAGCAGGGGCTGGGGCCAACGTCCTGACTTTC.

This clone was seen a few times. The V and J genes are TRBV28 and TRBJ1-2, with 8 bases fitting TRBD1. The CDR3 is made up of 13 amino acids. J was trimmed by 8 bases and V by 2 bases; bases with no gene match: 4. Per the germline V gene, CDR1 is MDHEN and CDR2 is SYDVKM. As DNA, the CDR3 is TGTGCCAGCAGTTTAGCAGGGGGCAAGGGCTACACCTTC. This sequence encodes CASSLAGGKGYTF.

This clone was detected only once. V usage is TRBV6-1 and J usage is TRBJ2-3, with 8 nucleotides matching TRBD1. This CDR3 spans 17 amino acids. The junction had 14 bases not matched to a gene; V was cut back by 4 bases and J by 5 bases. Germline values: CDR1 MNHNS, CDR2 SASEGT. As DNA, the CDR3 is TGTGCCAGCAGTGCCACTCGAAACAGGGGGGTGGGAGATACGCAGTATTTT. Amino acid sequence: CASSATRNRGVGDTQYF.

This chain uses TRBV10-3 with TRBJ2-5; D is undetermined. From germline, CDR1 is ENHRY and CDR2 SYGVKD. There are 15 residues in the CDR3. V lost 0 bases to trimming and J lost 3 bases, with 11 bases between them. The CDR3 sequence is CAISESTRGEETQYF. The CDR3 nucleotides read TGTGCCATCAGTGAGTCGACGAGAGGCGAAGAGACCCAGTACTTC.

The chain couples TRBV10-3 to TRBJ2-7; maybe TRBD1 (5 bases). V lost 6 bases, J lost 2 bases, and 11 bases lay in between. The CDR3 contains 13 residues. The germline CDR1 and CDR2 sequences are ENHRY and SYGVKD. For the CDR3, the DNA is TGTGCCATCAGCGCCGACAGACCCTACGAGCAGTACTTC. It specifies CAISADRPYEQYF.

This chain uses TRBV7-9 with TRBJ1-6; the D gene is possibly TRBD1 (5 bases). CDR1 and CDR2 from the germline V gene are SEHNR and FQNEAQ (reference sequence). CDR3 length: 13 amino acids. Trimming shortened V by 5 bases and J by 10 bases, and 12 bases separated the two germline ends. The CDR3 loop is CASSPQGQSPLHF. CDR3 sequence (DNA): TGTGCCAGCAGCCCCCAGGGTCAGTCACCCCTCCACTTT.

The rearrangement uses TRBV7-3 and TRBJ1-3; a possible D gene is TRBD1 (5 bases). The germline V gene encodes CDR1 SGHTA and CDR2 FQGTGA. V gave up 5 bases and J gave up 2 bases, with 13 bases separating them. The CDR3 totals 15 residues. The CDR3 loop is CASSLQGGTGNTIYF. The CDR3 DNA reads as TGTGCCAGCAGCCTGCAGGGTGGGACTGGAAACACCATATATTTT.

This chain connects TRBV7-6 to TRBJ1-6; 11 nucleotides match TRBD1. The CDR3 has 15 residues. Germline CDR1 SGHVS, CDR2 FNYEAQ. V was clipped by 5 bases and J by 9 bases; unmatched bases: 6. This CDR3 reads CASSLGTGGSSPLHF. The CDR3 DNA reads TGTGCCAGCAGCCTTGGGACAGGGGGAAGTTCACCCCTCCACTTT.

The rearrangement joins TRBV6-5 to TRBJ2-1, with D perhaps matching TRBD2 (5 bases). The ends were cut back, 5 bases at V and 9 bases at J, with 8 bases in the middle. Germline V gene lookup returns CDR1 MNHEY and CDR2 SVGAGI. The CDR3 has 11 amino acids. In DNA form, the CDR3 reads TGTGCCAGCAGTGATCGGGGTGAGCAGTTCTTC. Translation gives CASSDRGEQFF.

This chain connects TRBV5-4 to TRBJ2-2; TRBD2 might be the D (5 bases). The CDR3 spans 14 residues. Germline V gene data show CDR1 as SGHNT and CDR2 as YYREEE (reference sequence). The V end lost 3 bases, the J end lost 2 bases, and 8 bases lay between the germline ends. CDR3 protein: CASSWTPNTGELFF. The CDR3 DNA reads as TGTGCCAGCAGCTGGACTCCTAACACCGGGGAGCTGTTTTTT. Full variable domain (missing parts from reference TRBV5-4 and TRBJ2-2): ETGVTQSPTHLIKTRGQQVTLRCSSQSGHNTVSWYQQALGQGPQFIFQYYREEENGRGNFPPRFSGLQFPNYSSELNVNALELDDSALYLCASSWTPNTGELFFGEGSRLTVL.